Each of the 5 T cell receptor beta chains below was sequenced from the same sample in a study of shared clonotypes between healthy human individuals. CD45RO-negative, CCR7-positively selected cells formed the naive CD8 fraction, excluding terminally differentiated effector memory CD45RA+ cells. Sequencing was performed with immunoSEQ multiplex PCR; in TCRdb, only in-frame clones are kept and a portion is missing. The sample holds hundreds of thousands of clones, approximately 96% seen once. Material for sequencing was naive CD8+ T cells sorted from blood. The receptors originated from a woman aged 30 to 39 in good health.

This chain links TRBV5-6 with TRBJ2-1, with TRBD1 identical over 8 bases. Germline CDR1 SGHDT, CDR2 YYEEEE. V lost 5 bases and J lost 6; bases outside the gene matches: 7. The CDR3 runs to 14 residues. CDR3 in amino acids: CASSTGTGINEQFF. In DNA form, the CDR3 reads TGTGCCAGCAGTACCGGGACAGGTATCAATGAGCAGTTCTTC.

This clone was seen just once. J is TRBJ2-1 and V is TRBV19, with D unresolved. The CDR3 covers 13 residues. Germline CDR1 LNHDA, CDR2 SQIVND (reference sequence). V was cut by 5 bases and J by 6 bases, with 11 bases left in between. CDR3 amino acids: CASSLLSGNEQFF. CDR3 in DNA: TGTGCCAGTAGTCTCCTCTCGGGCAATGAGCAGTTCTTC. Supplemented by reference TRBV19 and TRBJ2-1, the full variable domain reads DGGITQSPKYLFRKEGQNVTLSCEQNLNHDAMYWYRQDPGQGLRLIYYSQIVNDFQKGDIAEGYSVSREKKESFPLTVTSAQKNPTAFYLCASSLLSGNEQFFGPGTRLTVL.

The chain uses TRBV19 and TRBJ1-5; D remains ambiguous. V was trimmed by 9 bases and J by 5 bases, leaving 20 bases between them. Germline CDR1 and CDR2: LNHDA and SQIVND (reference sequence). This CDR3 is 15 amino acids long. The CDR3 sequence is CASQWGGGSDQPQHF. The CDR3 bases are TGTGCCAGCCAATGGGGTGGAGGGTCGGATCAGCCCCAGCATTTT. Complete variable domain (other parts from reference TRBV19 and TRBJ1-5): DGGITQSPKYLFRKEGQNVTLSCEQNLNHDAMYWYRQDPGQGLRLIYYSQIVNDFQKGDIAEGYSVSREKKESFPLTVTSAQKNPTAFYLCASQWGGGSDQPQHFGDGTRLSIL.

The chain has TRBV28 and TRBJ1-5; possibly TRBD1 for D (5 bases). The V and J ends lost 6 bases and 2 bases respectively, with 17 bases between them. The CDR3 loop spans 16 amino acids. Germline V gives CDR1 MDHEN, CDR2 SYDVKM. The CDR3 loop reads CASRVHWDSGNQPQHF. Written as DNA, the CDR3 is TGTGCCAGCAGGGTTCATTGGGACTCTGGCAATCAGCCCCAGCATTTT.

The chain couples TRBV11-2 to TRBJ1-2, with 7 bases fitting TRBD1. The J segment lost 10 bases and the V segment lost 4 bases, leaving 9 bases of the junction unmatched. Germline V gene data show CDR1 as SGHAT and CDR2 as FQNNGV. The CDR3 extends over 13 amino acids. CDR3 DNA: TGTGCCAGCAGCTCCGGAGGGGGCCACCCCTACACCTTC. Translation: CASSSGGGHPYTF. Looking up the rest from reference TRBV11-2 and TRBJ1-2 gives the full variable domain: EAGVAQSPRYKIIEKRQSVAFWCNPISGHATLYWYQQILGQGPKLLIQFQNNGVVDDSQLPKDRFSAERLKGVDSTLKIQPAKLEDSAVYLCASSSGGGHPYTFGSGTRLTVV.